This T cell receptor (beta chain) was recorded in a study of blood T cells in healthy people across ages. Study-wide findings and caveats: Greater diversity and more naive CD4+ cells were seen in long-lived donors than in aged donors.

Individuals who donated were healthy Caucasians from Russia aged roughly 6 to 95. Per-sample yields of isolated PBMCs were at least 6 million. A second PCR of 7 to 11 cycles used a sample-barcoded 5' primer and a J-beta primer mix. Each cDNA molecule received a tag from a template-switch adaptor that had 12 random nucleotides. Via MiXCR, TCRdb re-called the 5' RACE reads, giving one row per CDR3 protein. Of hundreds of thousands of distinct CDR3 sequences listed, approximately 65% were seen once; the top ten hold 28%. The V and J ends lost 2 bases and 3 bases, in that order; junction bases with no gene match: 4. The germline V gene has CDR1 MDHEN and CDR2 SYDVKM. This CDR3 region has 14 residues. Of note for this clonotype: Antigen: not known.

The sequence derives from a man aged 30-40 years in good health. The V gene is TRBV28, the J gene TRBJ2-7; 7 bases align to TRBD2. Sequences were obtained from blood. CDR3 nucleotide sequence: TGTGCCAGCAGTTTACCCCCGGGGGGCTACGAGCAGTACTTC. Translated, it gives CASSLPPGGYEQYF.